These 12 T cell receptor beta chains originate from one sample sequenced in a study of vaccination and CD4 T cells after COVID-19. No cognate antigen is known for these TCRs. At the Johns Hopkins FTIC core, DNA taken from cultured CD4+ T cells was sequenced by way of the Oncomine TCR Beta short-read assay. TCRdb used MiXCR to reprocess the PCR reads, holding one entry per CDR3 protein. The data show 9,500 to 15,000 distinct CDR3 sequences, with 20% to 25% seen just once and approximately 15% held by the top ten. Described treatment: roughly 11-day PBMC culture with coronavirus spike peptide pools or control peptides (ViraFEST assay). The sample here was CD4+ T cells from blood, cultured in vitro, taken before SARS-CoV-2 vaccination. Receptors originate from a human donor who received a COVID-19 vaccine.

This rearrangement joins TRBV7-3 to TRBJ2-1; D is perhaps TRBD2 (6 bases). Per germline, CDR1 SGHTA and CDR2 FQGTGA. Between the trimmed V and J ends, which lost 1 base and 9 bases, there was a span of 13 bases. The CDR3 runs to 14 residues. In DNA form, the CDR3 reads TGTGCCAGCAGCTTAAATCCGCGGGGTGGTGAGCAGTTCTTC. This translates into CASSLNPRGGEQFF. Drawing the rest from reference TRBV7-3 and TRBJ2-1, the complete variable domain is GAGVSQTPSNKVTEKGKYVELRCDPISGHTALYWYRQSLGQGPEFLIYFQGTGAADDSGLPNDRFFAVRPEGSVSTLKIQRTERGDSAVYLCASSLNPRGGEQFFGPGTRLTVL.

To note about this clonotype: A much larger clone is a single base away; this may be a read error. The chain recombines TRBV12-3 or TRBV12-4 with TRBJ1-5, with 10 bases aligning to TRBD1. This CDR3 contains 17 residues. The V segment lost 4 bases and the J segment 1 base; nucleotides outside the gene matches: 7. The CDR3 coding sequence is TGTGCCAGCAGTTCAGGACAGGGGGGTCGGAGCAATCAGCCCCAGCATTTT. It is translated as CASSSGQGGRSNQPQHF.

This sequence joins TRBV5-4 and TRBJ2-2, with no clear D. The CDR3 length is 14 residues. CDR1 and CDR2 from the germline V gene are SGHNT and YYREEE (reference sequence). V lost 2 bases and J 6 bases, leaving 11 bases between the germline ends. The CDR3 loop reads CASSFLFSSGELFF. CDR3 coding DNA: TGTGCCAGCAGCTTCCTTTTTAGTTCCGGGGAGCTGTTTTTT.

This clonotype was seen only a few times. V usage is TRBV28 and J usage is TRBJ2-7, with D uncertain. Trimming removed 5 bases from V and 3 bases from J, with 5 bases in between. Looked up from germline, CDR1 is MDHEN and CDR2 is SYDVKM. CDR3 length: 11 amino acids. The CDR3 reads CASSAHYEQYF. The CDR3 nucleotides are TGTGCCAGCAGTGCCCACTACGAGCAGTACTTC.

In its sample, this clonotype is medium-sized. The chain uses TRBV7-2 and TRBJ1-5; TRBD1 agrees at 10 bases. Germline V CDR1 and CDR2: SGHTA, FQGNSA. The length of the CDR3 is 15 residues. J lost 1 base, V lost 5 bases, and 2 bases had no gene match. The chain's CDR3 is CASSRTGGSNQPQHF. The DNA for the CDR3 is TGTGCCAGCAGCCGGACAGGGGGGAGCAATCAGCCCCAGCATTTT.

This chain connects TRBV7-3 to TRBJ1-1; D unresolved. Per the germline V gene, CDR1 is SGHTA and CDR2 is FQGTGA. Trimming pared 4 bases from V and 5 bases from J, leaving 14 bases between. The CDR3 contains 14 residues. The CDR3 DNA is TGTGCCAGCAGCTCGACGGGAGGGTCGACTGAAGCTTTCTTT. As protein: CASSSTGGSTEAFF.

The V call is TRBV7-2, the J call TRBJ1-1; tentatively, D is TRBD1 (6 bases). Germline V lookup: CDR1 SGHTA, CDR2 FQGNSA. There are 15 residues in the CDR3. V was cut by 5 bases and J by 3 bases, with 16 bases left in between. For the CDR3, the DNA is TGTGCCAGCAGCCCATTACAGGGAGTAGACACTGAAGCTTTCTTT. This sequence encodes CASSPLQGVDTEAFF. Filled out from reference TRBV7-2 and TRBJ1-1, the complete variable domain reads GAGVSQSPSNKVTEKGKDVELRCDPISGHTALYWYRQSLGQGLEFLIYFQGNSAPDKSGLPSDRFSAERTGGSVSTLTIQRTQQEDSAVYLCASSPLQGVDTEAFFGQGTRLTVV.

CDR3 DNA: TGTGGGGGCGGGAGCACAGATACGCAGTATTTT. Protein sequence: CGGGSTDTQYF. This chain connects TRBV6-1 to TRBJ2-3; D may match TRBD1 or TRBD2 (5 bases each). The CDR3 has 11 residues. Germline V CDR1 and CDR2: MNHNS, SASEGT.

The gene calls are TRBV20-1 and TRBJ2-7, with a possible D match to TRBD2 (6 bases). Per the germline V gene, CDR1 is DFQATT and CDR2 is SNEGSKA (reference sequence). This CDR3 is 15 amino acids long. V lost 0 bases, J lost 3 bases, and 15 bases lay in between. As DNA, the CDR3 is TGCAGTGCTAGAGATGCGTGGGGGGACGACTACGAGCAGTACTTC. Translating it yields CSARDAWGDDYEQYF.

This clonotype has a handful of counts. V gene TRBV6-1 combines with J gene TRBJ1-6, with D unclear. Germline values: CDR1 MNHNS, CDR2 SASEGT. The ends were cut back, 7 bases at V and 7 bases at J, with 14 bases in the middle. This CDR3 region has 14 residues. The CDR3 loop is CASNEGSPNSPLHF. The DNA of the CDR3 is TGTGCCAGCAACGAGGGCAGCCCCAATTCACCCCTCCACTTT.

The gene calls are TRBV15 and TRBJ1-5; possibly TRBD1 for D (6 bases). Germline V gene sequence: CDR1 LNHNV, CDR2 YYDKDF (reference sequence). Trimming removed 0 bases at V and 5 bases at J, with 11 bases between. There are 15 residues in the CDR3. This CDR3 is CATSRDGGTHQPQHF. The CDR3 DNA reads TGTGCCACCAGCAGAGATGGAGGGACACATCAGCCCCAGCATTTT.

This clonotype was seen a few times. The V and J genes are TRBV6-5 and TRBJ1-1; weak D call: TRBD1 (5 bases). Germline lookup yields CDR1 MNHEY and CDR2 SVGAGI. Trimming pared 0 bases from V and 1 base from J, leaving 12 bases between. This CDR3 is built from 16 residues. The CDR3: CASSYSMTAPNTEAFF. CDR3 sequence (DNA): TGTGCCAGCAGTTACTCTATGACAGCGCCGAACACTGAAGCTTTCTTT.